Below are 23 T cell receptor beta chains sequenced from a single sample in a study of cytomegalovirus exposure and HLA in healthy donors. Use of 60 Vbeta and 13 Jbeta primers characterized the PCR. Libraries were prepared by immunoSEQ multiplex PCR; TCRdb keeps only in-frame clonotypes and omits some of them. The sample holds some 180,000 clones. Sequenced input: PBMCs. The receptors derive from a man aged 30-40 years in good health and CMV-seronegative.

The chain links TRBV7-2 to TRBJ1-5; the D gene is possibly TRBD1 (5 bases). This CDR3 is built from 13 residues. With 5 bases removed from V and 5 bases from J, the gap between germline ends came to 10 bases. Per germline, CDR1 SGHTA and CDR2 FQGNSA. CDR3 nucleotide sequence: TGTGCCAGCAGCCCCAGGGCTGATCAGCCCCAGCATTTT. It translates to CASSPRADQPQHF.

The chain is built from TRBV18 and TRBJ2-3, with 8 bases aligning to TRBD1. The CDR3 is made up of 14 amino acids. CDR1 is KGHSH, CDR2 LQKENI, per germline. V shed 5 bases, J shed 3 bases, and the junction held 4 bases outside the gene matches. CDR3 in DNA: TGTGCCAGCTCATCCGGACAGGGAACAGATACGCAGTATTTT. Translated, it gives CASSSGQGTDTQYF.

The chain recombines TRBV9 with TRBJ1-5, with D uncertain. Germline assignment: CDR1 SGDLS and CDR2 YYNGEE. The length of the CDR3 is 15 residues. Trimming removed 0 bases at V and 2 bases at J, with 9 bases between. The CDR3 sequence is CASSVGGLGNQPQHF. Here the CDR3 DNA reads TGTGCCAGCAGCGTAGGAGGATTGGGCAATCAGCCCCAGCATTTT.

The V gene is TRBV4-2, the J gene TRBJ2-1; 10 bases match TRBD2. Germline lookup yields CDR1 LGHNA and CDR2 YNFKEQ. The V segment lost 0 bases and the J segment 7 bases; nucleotides outside the gene matches: 6. This CDR3 has 16 amino acids. The CDR3 loop reads CASSQERSGGANEQFF. DNA of the CDR3: TGTGCCAGCAGCCAAGAACGAAGCGGGGGGGCAAATGAGCAGTTCTTC.

CDR3 region: CASSLGQGANSPLHF. DNA of the CDR3: TGTGCCAGCAGCTTAGGACAGGGGGCGAATTCACCCCTCCACTTT. The chain is built from TRBV7-2 and TRBJ1-6, with 10 bases lining up with TRBD1. The CDR3 runs to 15 residues. Germline trimming cut 1 base from V and 7 bases from J; bases unmatched to any gene: 1. Germline lookup yields CDR1 SGHTA and CDR2 FQGNSA.

This chain joins TRBV2 and TRBJ2-2; TRBD1 matches 7 bases. The CDR3 spans 14 residues. Germline CDR1 reads SNHLY; CDR2 reads FYNNEI. V was clipped by 7 bases and J by 4 bases; unmatched bases: 6. Here the CDR3 reads CASTPQGPTGELFF. The DNA of the CDR3 is TGTGCCAGCACTCCACAGGGGCCCACCGGGGAGCTGTTTTTT.

The V call is TRBV5-1, the J call TRBJ1-1; tentatively, D is TRBD1 (5 bases). This CDR3 comprises 14 residues. The V end was cut by 2 bases, the J end by 1 base, with 9 bases between. CDR1 is SGHRS, CDR2 YFSETQ, per germline. The CDR3 DNA reads TGCGCCAGCAGCTTTGACAGCTCGAACACTGAAGCTTTCTTT. Its protein product is CASSFDSSNTEAFF. The entire variable domain, with the rest obtained from reference TRBV5-1 and TRBJ1-1, is as follows: KAGVTQTPRYLIKTRGQQVTLSCSPISGHRSVSWYQQTPGQGLQFLFEYFSETQRNKGNFPGRFSGRQFSNSRSEMNVSTLELGDSALYLCASSFDSSNTEAFFGQGTRLTVV.

The rearrangement uses TRBV21-1 and TRBJ1-6; TRBD1 reflects the table's D call only, with no check against the DNA. TRBV21-1 is labeled a pseudogene. CDR3 length: 16 residues. The CDR3 bases are TGTGCCAGCAGCGTATGGGACAGGGGGAATAATTCACCCCTCCACTTT. Its protein is CASSVWDRGNNSPLHF.

V gene TRBV4-2 combines with J gene TRBJ1-6, with TRBD1 matching over 8 bases. CDR3 size: 15 residues. Germline CDR1 LGHNA, CDR2 YNFKEQ. V lost 5 bases to trimming and J lost 7 bases; unmatched junction nucleotides: 7. The CDR3 region is CASSRTGNGNSPLHF. The DNA of the CDR3 is TGTGCCAGCAGCAGGACAGGGAATGGGAATTCACCCCTCCACTTT.

This chain links TRBV19 with TRBJ1-4; D possibly corresponds to TRBD1 (6 bases). Trimming left V 3 bases short and J 8 bases short, with 16 bases between. The CDR3 extends over 15 amino acids. From germline, CDR1 is LNHDA and CDR2 SQIVND (reference sequence). The CDR3 region is CASSIVIRGREKLFF. Written as DNA, the CDR3 is TGTGCCAGTAGTATTGTCATCAGGGGTAGGGAAAAACTGTTTTTT.

J is TRBJ1-1 and V is TRBV9, with 7 positions matching TRBD1. This CDR3 is 15 amino acids long. Germline lookup yields CDR1 SGDLS and CDR2 YYNGEE. Trimming took 4 bases from V and 3 from J; bases not matched to a gene: 9. This CDR3 is CASSPLDRVDTEAFF. In nucleotides, the CDR3 is TGTGCCAGCAGCCCCCTCGACAGGGTGGACACTGAAGCTTTCTTT. Full variable domain (missing parts from reference TRBV9 and TRBJ1-1): DSGVTQTPKHLITATGQRVTLRCSPRSGDLSVYWYQQSLDQGLQFLIQYYNGEERAKGNILERFSAQQFPDLHSELNLSSLELGDSALYFCASSPLDRVDTEAFFGQGTRLTVV.

The chain recombines TRBV11-3 with TRBJ1-6; tentatively, D is TRBD1 (5 bases). From germline, CDR1 is SGHNT and CDR2 YENEEA. This CDR3 region has 13 residues. V lost 6 bases to trimming and J lost 18 bases, with 21 bases between them. The CDR3 sequence is CASSARQNPIPHF. As DNA, the CDR3 is TGTGCCAGCAGTGCCCGACAGAATCCTATCCCCCACTTT.

The V call is TRBV7-3, the J call TRBJ2-1; the D gene is possibly TRBD2 (6 bases). Germline CDR1 and CDR2: SGHTA and FQGTGA. The CDR3 is 16 residues long. Trimming stripped 5 bases from V and 2 bases from J, with 16 bases between. CDR3 amino acids: CASSLTGGPTYNEQFF. CDR3 nucleotides: TGTGCCAGCAGCCTTACCGGAGGGCCCACCTACAATGAGCAGTTCTTC.

The chain is built from TRBV11-3 and TRBJ2-3; no definite D call. Trimming left V 1 base short and J 2 bases short, with 13 bases between. Germline-derived CDR1 and CDR2 are SGHNT and YENEEA. The CDR3 contains 16 residues. CDR3 sequence: CASSLAVRYHTDTQYF. DNA of the CDR3: TGTGCCAGCAGCTTAGCCGTGAGATACCACACAGATACGCAGTATTTT.

The CDR3 DNA reads TGCGCCAGCAGAGCCGGGACAGGGGTCGGCGAGCAGTACTTC. Translated, it gives CASRAGTGVGEQYF. The chain joins TRBV10-1 to TRBJ2-7; TRBD1 aligns across 10 bases. The trim removed 6 bases at V and 6 bases at J, leaving 8 bases unmatched. The V gene's germline CDR1 is WNHNN and CDR2 SYGVQD (reference sequence). This CDR3 is 14 amino acids long.

This sequence joins TRBV6-5 and TRBJ1-1; possibly TRBD1 for D (6 bases). V lost 2 bases and J 4 bases, leaving 11 bases between the germline ends. The CDR3 has 14 amino acids. From germline, CDR1 is MNHEY and CDR2 SVGAGI. The CDR3 DNA is TGTGCCAGCAGTTACCGAGGGGGGGCCACTGAAGCTTTCTTT. Translation: CASSYRGGATEAFF.

The CDR3 DNA follows: TGTGCCATCAGTCCAACAGGGGGCGACTCACCCCTCCACTTT. The encoded protein is CAISPTGGDSPLHF. V usage is TRBV10-3 and J usage is TRBJ1-6, with TRBD1 matching over 9 bases. The germline gives CDR1 ENHRY, CDR2 SYGVKD. The CDR3 length is 14 residues. V lost 5 bases and J lost 10; bases outside the gene matches: 6.

The CDR3 spells CASSQGARETQYF. The CDR3 DNA reads TGTGCCAGCAGCCAGGGGGCGAGGGAGACCCAGTACTTC. The rearrangement links TRBV27 to TRBJ2-5; 8 bases map to TRBD1. CDR3 size: 13 residues. Germline-derived CDR1 and CDR2 are MNHEY and SMNVEV (reference sequence). J lost 5 bases, V lost 6 bases, and 5 bases had no gene match.

This chain's CDR3 is CASSPLEGAGYNEQFF. The CDR3 DNA reads TGTGCCAGCTCACCACTCGAGGGGGCAGGTTACAATGAGCAGTTCTTC. V gene TRBV18 combines with J gene TRBJ2-1; 7 bases agree with TRBD1. The CDR3 covers 16 residues. After removal of 1 base from V and 4 bases from J, the junction contained 7 bases not matched to a gene. In germline, CDR1 is KGHSH, CDR2 LQKENI.

The chain is built from TRBV11-2 and TRBJ2-5; no reliable D call. This CDR3 has 14 amino acids. Trimming shortened V by 1 base and J by 1 base, and 7 bases separated the two germline ends. Germline CDR1 reads SGHAT; CDR2 reads FQNNGV. This chain's CDR3 is CASSLGLPQETQYF. The DNA for the CDR3 is TGTGCCAGCAGCTTAGGCCTACCCCAAGAGACCCAGTACTTC. The whole variable domain, filled in from reference TRBV11-2 and TRBJ2-5, reads EAGVAQSPRYKIIEKRQSVAFWCNPISGHATLYWYQQILGQGPKLLIQFQNNGVVDDSQLPKDRFSAERLKGVDSTLKIQPAKLEDSAVYLCASSLGLPQETQYFGPGTRLLVL.

The rearrangement uses TRBV15 and TRBJ2-7; D not certain. This CDR3 spans 14 amino acids. Germline loops: CDR1 LNHNV, CDR2 YYDKDF (reference sequence). V dropped 3 bases and J dropped 4 bases, with 13 bases sitting between them. CDR3: CATSSGYYRYEQYF. The CDR3 DNA reads as TGTGCCACCAGCAGTGGGTACTACCGGTACGAGCAGTACTTC.

The chain has TRBV6-6 and TRBJ1-5; D might be TRBD1 (6 bases). The ends were cut back, 5 bases at V and 7 bases at J, with 12 bases in the middle. CDR1 is MNHNY, CDR2 SVGAGI, per germline (reference sequence). The length of the CDR3 is 13 residues. The CDR3 DNA follows: TGTGCCAGCAGTGGACAGAGGTGGCAGCCCCAGCATTTT. It translates to CASSGQRWQPQHF.

J is TRBJ1-3 and V is TRBV7-2, with 7 bases identical to TRBD1. The CDR3 spans 13 residues. Germline trimming cut 5 bases from V and 6 bases from J; bases unmatched to any gene: 4. CDR1 is SGHTA, CDR2 FQGNSA, per germline. The CDR3, as DNA: TGTGCCAGCAGCACAGGGGTCGAAAACACCATATATTTT. Its translation is CASSTGVENTIYF.